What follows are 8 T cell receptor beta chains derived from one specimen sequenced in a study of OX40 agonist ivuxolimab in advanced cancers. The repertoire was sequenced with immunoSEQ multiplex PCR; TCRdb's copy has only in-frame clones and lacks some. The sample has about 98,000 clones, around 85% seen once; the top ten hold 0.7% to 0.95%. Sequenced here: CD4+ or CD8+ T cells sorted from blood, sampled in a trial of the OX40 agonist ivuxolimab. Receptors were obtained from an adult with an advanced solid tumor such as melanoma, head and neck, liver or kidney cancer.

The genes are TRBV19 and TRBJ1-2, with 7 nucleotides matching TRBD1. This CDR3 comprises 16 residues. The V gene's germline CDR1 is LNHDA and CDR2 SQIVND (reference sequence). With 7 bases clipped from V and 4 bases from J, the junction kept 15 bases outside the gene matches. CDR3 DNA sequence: TGTGCCAGTAACCCGCAGACCACAGGGGCAGTCTATGGCTACACCTTC. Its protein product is CASNPQTTGAVYGYTF.

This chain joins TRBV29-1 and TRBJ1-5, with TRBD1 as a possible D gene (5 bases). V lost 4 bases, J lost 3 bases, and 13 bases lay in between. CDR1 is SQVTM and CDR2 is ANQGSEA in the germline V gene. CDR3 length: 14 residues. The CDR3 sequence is CSVVTAEHNQPQHF. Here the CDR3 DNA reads TGCAGCGTTGTGACAGCCGAGCACAATCAGCCCCAGCATTTT.

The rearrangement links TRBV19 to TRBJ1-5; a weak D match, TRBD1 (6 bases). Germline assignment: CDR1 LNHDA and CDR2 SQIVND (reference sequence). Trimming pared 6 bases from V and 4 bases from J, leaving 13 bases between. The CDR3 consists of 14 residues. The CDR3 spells CASSPIGGNQPQHF. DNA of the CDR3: TGTGCCAGTAGCCCCATAGGGGGGAATCAGCCCCAGCATTTT.

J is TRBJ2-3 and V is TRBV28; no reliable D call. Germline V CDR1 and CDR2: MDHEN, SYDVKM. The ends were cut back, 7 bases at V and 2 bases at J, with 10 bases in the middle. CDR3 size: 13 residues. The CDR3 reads CASTPPNTDTQYF. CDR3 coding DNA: TGTGCCAGCACCCCACCCAACACAGATACGCAGTATTTT. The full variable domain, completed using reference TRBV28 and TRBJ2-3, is DVKVTQSSRYLVKRTGEKVFLECVQDMDHENMFWYRQDPGLGLRLIYFSYDVKMKEKGDIPEGYSVSREKKERFSLILESASTNQTSMYLCASTPPNTDTQYFGPGTRLTVL.

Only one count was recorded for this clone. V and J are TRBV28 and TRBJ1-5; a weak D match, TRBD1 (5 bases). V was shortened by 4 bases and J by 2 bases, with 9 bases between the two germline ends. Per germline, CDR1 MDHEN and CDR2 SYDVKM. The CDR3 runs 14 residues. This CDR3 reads CASSSPGGNQPQHF. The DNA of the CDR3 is TGTGCCAGCAGTTCCCCGGGGGGCAATCAGCCCCAGCATTTT.

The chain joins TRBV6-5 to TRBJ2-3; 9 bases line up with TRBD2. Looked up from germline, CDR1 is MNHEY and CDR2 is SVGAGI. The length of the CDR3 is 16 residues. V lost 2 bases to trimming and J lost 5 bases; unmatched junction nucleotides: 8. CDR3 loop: CASSYSAGGPGDTQYF. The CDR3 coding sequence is TGTGCCAGCAGTTACAGCGCGGGAGGGCCAGGAGATACGCAGTATTTT.

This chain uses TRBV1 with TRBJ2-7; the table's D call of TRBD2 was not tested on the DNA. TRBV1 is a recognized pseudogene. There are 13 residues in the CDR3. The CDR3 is CTSSQVTNWRQYV. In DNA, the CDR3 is TGCACCAGCAGCCAAGTTACCAATTGGCGGCAGTACGTC.

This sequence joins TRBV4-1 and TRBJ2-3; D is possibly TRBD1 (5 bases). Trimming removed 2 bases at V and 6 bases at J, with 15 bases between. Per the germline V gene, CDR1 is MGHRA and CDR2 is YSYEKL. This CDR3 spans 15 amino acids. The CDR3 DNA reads TGCGCCAGCAGCCAAAGCGCGACAGTGGTGGATACGCAGTATTTT. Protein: CASSQSATVVDTQYF.